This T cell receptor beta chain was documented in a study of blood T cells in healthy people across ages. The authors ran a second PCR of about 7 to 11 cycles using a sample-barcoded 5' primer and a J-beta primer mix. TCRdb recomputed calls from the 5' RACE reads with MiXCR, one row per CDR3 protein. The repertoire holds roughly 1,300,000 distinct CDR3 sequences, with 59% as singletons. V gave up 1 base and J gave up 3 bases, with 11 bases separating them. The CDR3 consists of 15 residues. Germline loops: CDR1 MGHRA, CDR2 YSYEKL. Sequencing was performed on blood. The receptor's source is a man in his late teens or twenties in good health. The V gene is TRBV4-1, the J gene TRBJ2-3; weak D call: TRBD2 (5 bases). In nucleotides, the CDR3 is TGCGCCAGCAGCCAAGCACTAGATGGGACAGATACGCAGTATTTT. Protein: CASSQALDGTDTQYF.